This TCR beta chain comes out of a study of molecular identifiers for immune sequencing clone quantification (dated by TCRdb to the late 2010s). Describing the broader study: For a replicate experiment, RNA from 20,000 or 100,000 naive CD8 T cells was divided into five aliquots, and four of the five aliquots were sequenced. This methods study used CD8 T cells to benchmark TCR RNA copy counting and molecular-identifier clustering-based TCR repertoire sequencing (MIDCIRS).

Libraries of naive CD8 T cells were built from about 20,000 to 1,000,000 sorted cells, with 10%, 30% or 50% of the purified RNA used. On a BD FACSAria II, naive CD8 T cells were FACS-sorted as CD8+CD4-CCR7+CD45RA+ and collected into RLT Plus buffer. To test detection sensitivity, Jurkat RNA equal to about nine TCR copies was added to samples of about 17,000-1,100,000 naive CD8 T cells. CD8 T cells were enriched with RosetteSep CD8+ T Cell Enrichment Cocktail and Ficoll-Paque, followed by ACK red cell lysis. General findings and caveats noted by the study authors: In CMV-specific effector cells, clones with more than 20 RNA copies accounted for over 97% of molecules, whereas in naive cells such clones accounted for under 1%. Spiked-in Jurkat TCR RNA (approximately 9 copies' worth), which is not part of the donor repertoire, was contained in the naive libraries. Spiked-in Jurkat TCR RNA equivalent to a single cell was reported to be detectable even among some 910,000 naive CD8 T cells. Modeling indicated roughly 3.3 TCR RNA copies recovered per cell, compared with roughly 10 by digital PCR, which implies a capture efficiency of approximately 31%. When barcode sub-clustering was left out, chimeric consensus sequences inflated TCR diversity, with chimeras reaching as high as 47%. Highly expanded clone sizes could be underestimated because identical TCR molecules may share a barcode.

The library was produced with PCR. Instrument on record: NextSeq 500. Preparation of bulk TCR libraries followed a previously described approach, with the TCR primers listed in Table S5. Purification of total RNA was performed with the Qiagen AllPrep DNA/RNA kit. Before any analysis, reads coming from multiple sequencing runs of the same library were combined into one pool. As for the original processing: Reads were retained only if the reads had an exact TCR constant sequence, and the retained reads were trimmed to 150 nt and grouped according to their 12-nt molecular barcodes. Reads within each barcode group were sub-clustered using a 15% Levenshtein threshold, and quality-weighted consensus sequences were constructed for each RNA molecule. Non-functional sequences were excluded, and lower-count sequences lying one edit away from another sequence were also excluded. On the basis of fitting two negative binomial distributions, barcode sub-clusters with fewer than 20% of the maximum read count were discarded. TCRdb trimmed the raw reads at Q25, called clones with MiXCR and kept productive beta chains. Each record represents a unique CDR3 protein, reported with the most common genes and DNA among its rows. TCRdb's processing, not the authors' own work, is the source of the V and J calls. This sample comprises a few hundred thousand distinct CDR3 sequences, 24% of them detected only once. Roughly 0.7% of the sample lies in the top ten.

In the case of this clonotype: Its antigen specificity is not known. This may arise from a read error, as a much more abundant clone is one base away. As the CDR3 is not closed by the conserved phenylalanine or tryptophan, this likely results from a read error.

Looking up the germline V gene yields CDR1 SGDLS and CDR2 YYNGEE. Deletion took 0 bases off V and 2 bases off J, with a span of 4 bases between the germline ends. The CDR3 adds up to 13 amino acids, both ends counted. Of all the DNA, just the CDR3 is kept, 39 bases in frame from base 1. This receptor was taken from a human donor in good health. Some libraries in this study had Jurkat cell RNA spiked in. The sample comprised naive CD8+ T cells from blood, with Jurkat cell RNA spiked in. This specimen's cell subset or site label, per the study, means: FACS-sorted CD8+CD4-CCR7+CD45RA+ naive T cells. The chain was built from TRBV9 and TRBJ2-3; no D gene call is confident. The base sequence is TGTGCCAGCAGCGTAGGGACCACAGATACGCAGTATTAT. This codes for CASSVGTTDTQYY.